This passage covers 7 T cell receptor beta chains from one sample sequenced in a study of identical twins. Via MiXCR, TCRdb re-called the 5' RACE reads, giving one row per CDR3 protein. Seen here are around 500,000 distinct CDR3 sequences, 11% to 15% observed once, and the top ten hold around 0.57%. These data are also associated with another study on yellow fever vaccine responses in identical twins.

Sequenced: CD4+ T cells sorted from blood. Source of these receptors: a woman younger than 35 in good health.

This clonotype was counted ten times or more. The rearrangement links TRBV5-8 to TRBJ2-2; unclear D gene. The CDR3 length is 15 residues. Germline CDR1 and CDR2: SGHTS and YDEGEE. With 2 bases removed from V and 0 bases from J, the gap between germline ends came to 8 bases. The chain's CDR3 is CASSFPVSNTGELFF. The CDR3, as DNA: TGTGCCAGCAGCTTCCCCGTATCGAACACCGGGGAGCTGTTTTTT.

This clonotype was counted at least ten times. The chain uses TRBV4-2 and TRBJ2-1; 15 bases align to TRBD2. CDR3 length: 16 amino acids. V shed 0 bases and J 8 bases; nucleotides not matched to a gene: 2. Per the germline V gene, CDR1 is LGHNA and CDR2 is YNFKEQ. The CDR3 protein is CASSQEGTSGRYEQFF. In DNA form, the CDR3 reads TGTGCCAGCAGCCAAGAGGGGACTAGCGGGAGGTATGAGCAGTTCTTC.

The chain has TRBV4-2 and TRBJ2-3, with 7 bases matching TRBD2. The germline gives CDR1 LGHNA, CDR2 YNFKEQ. The junction had 13 bases not matched to a gene; V was cut back by 0 bases and J by 4 bases. This CDR3 spans 18 amino acids. CDR3 sequence (DNA): TGTGCCAGCAGCCAAGAGCCTCAGGCGGCGGGAGAGGCAGATACGCAGTATTTT. This gives the protein CASSQEPQAAGEADTQYF.

The chain recombines TRBV15 with TRBJ2-3, with 16 bases lining up with TRBD2. The trim removed 0 bases at V and 5 bases at J, leaving 5 bases unmatched. The CDR3 loop spans 18 amino acids. Germline loops: CDR1 LNHNV, CDR2 YYDKDF (reference sequence). CDR3 nucleotides: TGTGCCACCAGCAGAGATCAGGGACTAGCGGGAGGGTTAGATACGCAGTATTTT. Amino acid sequence: CATSRDQGLAGGLDTQYF.

This clonotype is a singleton in its sample. The V call is TRBV2, the J call TRBJ2-5, with D perhaps matching TRBD2 (6 bases). Germline loops: CDR1 SNHLY, CDR2 FYNNEI. The CDR3 spans 11 residues. Deletions cut 8 bases from V and 9 bases from J, with 13 bases between. The CDR3 region is CASGTGTAQYF. Written as DNA, the CDR3 is TGTGCCAGCGGAACCGGGACTGCCCAGTACTTC.

This clonotype has more than one count but fewer than ten. This chain links TRBV18 with TRBJ1-1, with 9 bases aligning to TRBD1. This CDR3 has 15 residues. J gave up 2 bases and V 6 bases, and 7 bases lay outside the gene matches. In germline, CDR1 is KGHSH, CDR2 LQKENI. In DNA, the CDR3 is TGTGCCAGCTCGTATGGGACAGGGATTAACACTGAAGCTTTCTTT. This sequence encodes CASSYGTGINTEAFF.

This chain uses TRBV6-1 with TRBJ2-1, with TRBD2 identical over 8 bases. The germline CDR1 and CDR2 sequences are MNHNS and SASEGT. The CDR3 is 15 residues long. V gave up 6 bases and J gave up 6 bases; unmatched junction bases: 10. CDR3 sequence (DNA): TGTGCCAGCAGCACGGGACTAGTCCCCTCCAATGAGCAGTTCTTC. The encoded protein is CASSTGLVPSNEQFF.